The source of this T cell receptor beta chain is a study of tumor-infiltrating lymphocytes in oesophageal squamous cell carcinoma. Germline V gene lookup returns CDR1 SGHTA and CDR2 FQGNSA. The CDR3 comprises 18 residues, both ends counted. In its sample, this clonotype was seen a few times. A read error is likely, as this CDR3 ends without the conserved phenylalanine or tryptophan. The DNA is left out, because the CDR3 cannot be placed on it with certainty; the CDR3 is given as TCRdb lists it. TCRdb reprocessed the PCR reads via MiXCR and lists one record per CDR3 protein. The sample holds approximately 17,000 distinct CDR3 sequences, 40% to 45% seen once.

The sample consisted of blood. V and J are TRBV7-2 and TRBJ2-7; no DNA check was done on the table's D call, TRBD2. The sequence came from a female donor with esophageal squamous cell carcinoma. CDR3 sequence reads: CASSSQLAGEGNIQYFGA.